These 26 T cell receptor beta chains originate from one sample sequenced in a study of spatial heterogeneity in lung cancer. Sample time point: sample taken at primary tumor resection. Tumor, nontumor lung or frozen PBMC supplied whole RNA that was sequenced unsorted. TCRdb itself ran the 5' RACE reads through MiXCR, one entry per CDR3 protein. This table has 40,000 to 50,000 distinct CDR3 sequences, 7.5% to 8% appearing once. The specimen comprised PBMCs, sampled at surgery. The receptors come from a female donor with early-stage non-small cell lung cancer.

This clonotype appeared many times. The chain joins TRBV20-1 to TRBJ1-6; unclear D gene. The V and J ends lost 0 bases and 1 base respectively, with 19 bases between them. This CDR3 region has 19 residues. Germline CDR1 is DFQATT and CDR2 is SNEGSKA (reference sequence). CDR3 nucleotide sequence: TGCAGTGCTAGAGATCAGTTCGCTCTTCGGGGTTCCTATAATTCACCCCTCCACTTT. Its protein is CSARDQFALRGSYNSPLHF.

The chain joins TRBV10-3 to TRBJ2-7; 10 nucleotides agree with TRBD1. Per the germline V gene, CDR1 is ENHRY and CDR2 is SYGVKD. The CDR3 extends over 15 amino acids. Unmatched junction bases numbered 5, after V lost 6 bases and J lost 0 bases. The DNA of the CDR3 is TGTGCCATCAGCATCGGACAGGGGGGCTCCTACGAGCAGTACTTC. This translates into CAISIGQGGSYEQYF.

This chain joins TRBV19 and TRBJ2-3; 10 bases fit TRBD1. The V gene's germline CDR1 is LNHDA and CDR2 SQIVND (reference sequence). The CDR3 is 15 amino acids. V shed 9 bases and J 2 bases; nucleotides not matched to a gene: 8. CDR3 amino acids: CASKAGTGVTDTQYF. CDR3 coding DNA: TGTGCCAGCAAAGCCGGGACAGGGGTCACAGATACGCAGTATTTT. Based on the CDR3 plus reference TRBV19 and TRBJ2-3, the full variable domain is DGGITQSPKYLFRKEGQNVTLSCEQNLNHDAMYWYRQDPGQGLRLIYYSQIVNDFQKGDIAEGYSVSREKKESFPLTVTSAQKNPTAFYLCASKAGTGVTDTQYFGPGTRLTVL.

The J gene is TRBJ2-7, the V gene TRBV11-2; 13 positions match TRBD2. The V gene end was trimmed by 4 bases and the J gene end by 12 bases; junction bases not matched to a gene: 6. The germline CDR1 and CDR2 sequences are SGHAT and FQNNGV. This CDR3 is 13 amino acids long. In DNA, the CDR3 is TGTGCCAGCAGCTCAATAGGGACTAGCGGGACGTACTTC. It translates to CASSSIGTSGTYF. Using reference TRBV11-2 and TRBJ2-7 for the parts outside the CDR3, the full variable domain is EAGVAQSPRYKIIEKRQSVAFWCNPISGHATLYWYQQILGQGPKLLIQFQNNGVVDDSQLPKDRFSAERLKGVDSTLKIQPAKLEDSAVYLCASSSIGTSGTYFGPGTRLTVT.

Concerning this clonotype itself: A much larger clone sits a single nucleotide away, making a read error possible. The J gene is TRBJ1-2, the V gene TRBV7-2; D unclear. Germline V gives CDR1 SGHTA, CDR2 FQGNSA. Trimming took off 5 bases at V and 0 bases at J, with 10 bases between the two ends. The CDR3 sequence is 14 residues long. Written as DNA, the CDR3 is TGTGCCAGCAGCATACCGTTAACTAACTATGGCTACACCTTC. Translated, it gives CASSIPLTNYGYTF.

This clonotype was observed a handful of times. The chain joins TRBV19 to TRBJ2-7, with 11 bases lining up with TRBD1. This CDR3 region has 14 residues. The germline CDR1 and CDR2 sequences are LNHDA and SQIVND (reference sequence). The V and J ends lost 3 bases and 5 bases, in that order; junction bases with no gene match: 3. In DNA form, the CDR3 reads TGTGCCAGTAGTATGGGACAGGGGGTCAACGAGCAGTACTTC. Protein product: CASSMGQGVNEQYF.

In its sample, this clonotype was seen a few times. The chain has TRBV7-2 and TRBJ2-5; TRBD2 is a possible D gene (6 bases). Germline CDR1 is SGHTA and CDR2 is FQGNSA. The CDR3 runs to 16 residues. Trimming took 1 base from V and 4 from J, leaving 16 bases between them. The CDR3 is CASSLDGSGLPETQYF. DNA of the CDR3: TGTGCCAGCAGCTTAGATGGTAGCGGACTTCCAGAGACCCAGTACTTC.

J is TRBJ1-1 and V is TRBV4-3; 8 bases are a match to TRBD1. V was pared by 0 bases and J by 8 bases, with 8 bases of the junction left unmatched. This CDR3 region has 15 residues. The germline V gene has CDR1 LGHNA and CDR2 YSLEER. CDR3 in DNA: TGCGCCAGCAGCCAAGATAGACAGGGGACGTACGAAGCTTTCTTT. Its protein is CASSQDRQGTYEAFF.

This clonotype was recorded at least ten times. The chain links TRBV7-7 to TRBJ2-5, with 7 nucleotides matching TRBD2. The V gene end was trimmed by 6 bases and the J gene end by 7 bases; junction bases not matched to a gene: 11. The V gene's germline CDR1 is SSHAT and CDR2 FNYEAQ (reference sequence). The CDR3 runs 14 residues. The CDR3 here is CASSSSGQFGTQYF. The CDR3, as DNA: TGTGCCAGCAGTTCTAGCGGTCAGTTCGGGACCCAGTACTTC.

In this sample, this clonotype turned up a few times. V is TRBV18 and J is TRBJ1-1; a possible D gene is TRBD1 (6 bases). This CDR3 is 14 amino acids long. Germline assignment: CDR1 KGHSH and CDR2 LQKENI. V was shortened by 9 bases and J by 8 bases, with 22 bases between the two germline ends. In DNA, the CDR3 is TGTGCCAGTACCGGGGAGGGGGTAACCACCGAAGCTTTCTTT. This sequence encodes CASTGEGVTTEAFF.

This clonotype rates as medium-sized. The V call is TRBV7-3, the J call TRBJ2-1; D might be TRBD1 or TRBD2, each matching 5 bases. V was trimmed by 5 bases and J by 4 bases, leaving 12 bases between them. CDR1 SGHTA and CDR2 FQGTGA come from the germline V gene. The CDR3 covers 14 residues. In DNA form, the CDR3 reads TGTGCCAGCAGCGAGAGGGGTTCTTACAATGAGCAGTTCTTC. This translates into CASSERGSYNEQFF.

This clonotype has more than one count but fewer than ten. The chain carries TRBV19 and TRBJ1-4; D might be TRBD1 (5 bases). The length of the CDR3 is 14 residues. Germline V CDR1 and CDR2: LNHDA, SQIVND (reference sequence). The V end lost 8 bases, the J end lost 3 bases, and 13 bases lay between the germline ends. The CDR3 reads CASHRDPSNEKLFF. DNA of the CDR3: TGTGCCAGTCACCGGGACCCATCTAATGAAAAACTGTTTTTT.

CDR3 loop: CSVAVGVDEQFF. The CDR3 nucleotides read TGCAGCGTTGCCGTGGGGGTCGATGAGCAGTTCTTC. The chain recombines TRBV29-1 with TRBJ2-1; D may match TRBD1 or TRBD2 (5 bases each). CDR1 is SQVTM and CDR2 is ANQGSEA in the germline V gene. The ends were cut back, 4 bases at V and 8 bases at J, with 12 bases in the middle. This CDR3 comprises 12 residues.

This clonotype appeared a few times. This rearrangement joins TRBV7-6 to TRBJ2-1; 7 bases fit TRBD1. The trim removed 5 bases at V and 6 bases at J, leaving 13 bases unmatched. There are 16 residues in the CDR3. Looked up from germline, CDR1 is SGHVS and CDR2 is FNYEAQ. CDR3 in DNA: TGTGCCAGCAGCCTTAGAGCACAGGGGCTCACCAATGAGCAGTTCTTC. Translated, it gives CASSLRAQGLTNEQFF.

This clonotype was recorded many times. The V gene is TRBV7-8, the J gene TRBJ2-1, with TRBD2 identical over 14 bases. After removal of 3 bases from V and 0 bases from J, the junction contained 7 bases not matched to a gene. Germline-derived CDR1 and CDR2 are SGHVS and FQNEAQ. CDR3 length: 19 residues. The CDR3 coding sequence is TGTGCCAGCAGCTTGGGACTAGCGGGGGCCCCGAGCTCCTACAATGAGCAGTTCTTC. This encodes CASSLGLAGAPSSYNEQFF. The full variable domain, rest sourced from reference TRBV7-8 and TRBJ2-1, is GAGVSQSPRYKVAKRGQDVALRCDPISGHVSLFWYQQALGQGPEFLTYFQNEAQLDKSGLPSDRFFAERPEGSVSTLKIQRTQQEDSAVYLCASSLGLAGAPSSYNEQFFGPGTRLTVL.

J is TRBJ1-1 and V is TRBV7-9, with D possibly being TRBD1 (6 bases). The CDR3 covers 15 residues. Deletions cut 0 bases from V and 0 bases from J, with 8 bases between. From germline, CDR1 is SEHNR and CDR2 FQNEAQ (reference sequence). CDR3 nucleotide sequence: TGTGCCAGCAGCTTAGCGGGACATATGAACACTGAAGCTTTCTTT. It is translated as CASSLAGHMNTEAFF.

The rearrangement joins TRBV20-1 to TRBJ2-2; 10 nucleotides match TRBD2. The CDR3 has 15 residues. The V segment lost 2 bases and the J segment 4 bases; nucleotides outside the gene matches: 4. CDR1 is DFQATT, CDR2 SNEGSKA, per germline (reference sequence). The CDR3 is CSARLTSGFTGELFF. The DNA of the CDR3 is TGCAGTGCTAGACTGACTAGCGGGTTCACCGGGGAGCTGTTTTTT.

This rearrangement joins TRBV19 to TRBJ1-1; D uncertain. The CDR3 is made up of 15 amino acids. The germline V and J ends were trimmed by 5 bases and 2 bases, with 15 bases remaining between them. Germline values: CDR1 LNHDA, CDR2 SQIVND (reference sequence). CDR3 region: CASSRTPEGNTEAFF. Here the CDR3 DNA reads TGTGCCAGTAGTCGAACTCCCGAGGGCAACACTGAAGCTTTCTTT.

This clonotype was seen only a few times. This chain links TRBV15 with TRBJ2-3; D unresolved. Germline V gene data show CDR1 as LNHNV and CDR2 as YYDKDF (reference sequence). V shed 0 bases and J shed 2 bases, with 9 bases lying between them. This CDR3 is 15 amino acids long. The DNA for the CDR3 is TGTGCCACCAGCAGAGATCAGGCAAACACAGATACGCAGTATTTT. Its translation: CATSRDQANTDTQYF. Combining the CDR3 with reference TRBV15 and TRBJ2-3 gives the whole variable domain DAMVIQNPRYQVTQFGKPVTLSCSQTLNHNVMYWYQQKSSQAPKLLFHYYDKDFNNEADTPDNFQSRRPNTSFCFLDIRSPGLGDTAMYLCATSRDQANTDTQYFGPGTRLTVL.

This clonotype occurred many times. The V call is TRBV5-1, the J call TRBJ1-1, with TRBD1 as a possible D gene (5 bases). Per the germline V gene, CDR1 is SGHRS and CDR2 is YFSETQ. This CDR3 comprises 14 residues. V dropped 5 bases and J dropped 1 base, with 12 bases sitting between them. CDR3 nucleotide sequence: TGCGCCAGCAGAACGACTCAGGGGAACACTGAAGCTTTCTTT. Translation: CASRTTQGNTEAFF.

Only a few counts were recorded for this clonotype. This chain links TRBV2 with TRBJ2-7; TRBD1 aligns across 10 bases. The CDR3 covers 13 residues. The junction had 6 bases not matched to a gene; V was cut back by 8 bases and J by 5 bases. Germline V gene sequence: CDR1 SNHLY, CDR2 FYNNEI. The CDR3 DNA reads as TGTGCCAGCCCTGGGGGGACAGGGGACGAGCAGTACTTC. Amino acid sequence: CASPGGTGDEQYF.

The chain combines TRBV20-1 with TRBJ2-7; D is unresolved. CDR3 size: 13 residues. CDR1 DFQATT and CDR2 SNEGSKA come from the germline V gene (reference sequence). Trimming left V 6 bases short and J 1 base short, with 13 bases between. The CDR3: CSASNRNSYEQYF. The CDR3, as DNA: TGCAGTGCCTCAAACCGAAATTCCTACGAGCAGTACTTC.

This clonotype was found a few times. The chain links TRBV12-3 or TRBV12-4 to TRBJ2-1; a weak D match, TRBD2 (5 bases). The CDR3 is 12 residues long. V shed 6 bases and J shed 7 bases, with 10 bases lying between them. The CDR3 region has the DNA TGTGCCAGCAGGGGAGATGAGAATGAGCAGTTCTTC. Translating gives CASRGDENEQFF.

In this sample, this clonotype turned up many times. CDR3 region: CATRVAGTQETQYF. The CDR3 bases are TGTGCCACCAGGGTGGCAGGGACCCAAGAGACCCAGTACTTC. The chain couples TRBV19 to TRBJ2-5; either TRBD1 or TRBD2 may supply D (5 bases each). The germline V and J ends were trimmed by 10 bases and 1 base, with 16 bases remaining between them. The CDR3 extends over 14 amino acids. Germline lookup yields CDR1 LNHDA and CDR2 SQIVND (reference sequence).

This clonotype was counted a few times. V usage is TRBV20-1 and J usage is TRBJ1-5, with no clear D. Germline lookup yields CDR1 DFQATT and CDR2 SNEGSKA (reference sequence). The CDR3 runs 15 residues. The V end was cut by 1 base, the J end by 6 bases, with 16 bases between. The CDR3 coding sequence is TGCAGTGCTAGAGCCCCCGCGGGTGGAAGTCAGCCCCAGCATTTT. Protein: CSARAPAGGSQPQHF.

There are many counts of this clonotype. V and J are TRBV19 and TRBJ2-3; no clear D. CDR1 and CDR2 from the germline V gene are LNHDA and SQIVND (reference sequence). This CDR3 contains 15 residues. Trimming took 3 bases from V and 4 from J, leaving 14 bases between them. CDR3 in DNA: TGTGCCAGTAGTATGAAGGCCTCGGGTCCAGATACGCAGTATTTT. Residues: CASSMKASGPDTQYF. Based on the CDR3 plus reference TRBV19 and TRBJ2-3, the full variable domain is DGGITQSPKYLFRKEGQNVTLSCEQNLNHDAMYWYRQDPGQGLRLIYYSQIVNDFQKGDIAEGYSVSREKKESFPLTVTSAQKNPTAFYLCASSMKASGPDTQYFGPGTRLTVL.